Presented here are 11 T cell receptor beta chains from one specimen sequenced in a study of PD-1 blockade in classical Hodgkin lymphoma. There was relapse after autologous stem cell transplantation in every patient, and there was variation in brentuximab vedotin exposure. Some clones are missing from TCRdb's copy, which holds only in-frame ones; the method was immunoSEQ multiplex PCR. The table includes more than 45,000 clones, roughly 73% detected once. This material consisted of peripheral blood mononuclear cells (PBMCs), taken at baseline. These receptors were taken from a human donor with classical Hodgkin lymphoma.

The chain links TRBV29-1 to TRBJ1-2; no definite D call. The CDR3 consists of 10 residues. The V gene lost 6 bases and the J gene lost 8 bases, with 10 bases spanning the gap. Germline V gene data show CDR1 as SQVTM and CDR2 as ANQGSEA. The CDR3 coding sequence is TGCAGCGTCGGGGAGAGAGGCTACACCTTC. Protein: CSVGERGYTF. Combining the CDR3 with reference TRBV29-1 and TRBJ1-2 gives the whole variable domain SAVISQKPSRDICQRGTSLTIQCQVDSQVTMMFWYRQQPGQSLTLIATANQGSEATYESGFVIDKFPISRPNLTFSTLTVSNMSPEDSSIYLCSVGERGYTFGSGTRLTVV.

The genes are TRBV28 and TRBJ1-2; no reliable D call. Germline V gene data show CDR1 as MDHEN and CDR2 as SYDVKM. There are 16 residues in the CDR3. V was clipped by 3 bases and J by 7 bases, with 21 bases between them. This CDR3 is CASSFISPEQSGGYTF. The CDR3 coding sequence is TGTGCCAGCAGTTTTATTTCCCCCGAACAAAGCGGTGGCTACACCTTC.

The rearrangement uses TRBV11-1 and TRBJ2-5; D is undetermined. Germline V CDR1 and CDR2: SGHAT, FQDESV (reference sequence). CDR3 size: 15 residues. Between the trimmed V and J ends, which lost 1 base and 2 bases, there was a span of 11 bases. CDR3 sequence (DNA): TGTGCCAGCAGCTTAGGGCCCCACGGACAAGAGACCCAGTACTTC. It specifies CASSLGPHGQETQYF. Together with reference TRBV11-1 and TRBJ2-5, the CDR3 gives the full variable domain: EAEVAQSPRYKITEKSQAVAFWCDPISGHATLYWYRQILGQGPELLVQFQDESVVDDSQLPKDRFSAERLKGVDSTLKIQPAELGDSAMYLCASSLGPHGQETQYFGPGTRLLVL.

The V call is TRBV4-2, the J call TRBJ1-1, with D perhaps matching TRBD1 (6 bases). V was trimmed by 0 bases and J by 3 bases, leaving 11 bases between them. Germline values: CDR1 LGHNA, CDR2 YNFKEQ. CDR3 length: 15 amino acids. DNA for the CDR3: TGTGCCAGCAGCCAAGACAGGGGCCCCCACACTGAAGCTTTCTTT. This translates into CASSQDRGPHTEAFF.

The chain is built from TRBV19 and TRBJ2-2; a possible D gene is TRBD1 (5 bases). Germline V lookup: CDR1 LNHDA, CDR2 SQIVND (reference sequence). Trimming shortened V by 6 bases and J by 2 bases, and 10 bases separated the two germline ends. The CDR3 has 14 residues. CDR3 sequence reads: CASRGDINTGELFF. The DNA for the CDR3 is TGTGCCAGTAGAGGGGATATTAACACCGGGGAGCTGTTTTTT.

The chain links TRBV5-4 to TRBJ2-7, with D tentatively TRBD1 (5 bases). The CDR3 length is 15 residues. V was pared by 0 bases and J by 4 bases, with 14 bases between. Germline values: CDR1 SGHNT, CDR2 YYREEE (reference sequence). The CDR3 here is CASSLADAGWYEQYF. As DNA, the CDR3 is TGTGCCAGCAGCTTGGCGGATGCAGGGTGGTACGAGCAGTACTTC.

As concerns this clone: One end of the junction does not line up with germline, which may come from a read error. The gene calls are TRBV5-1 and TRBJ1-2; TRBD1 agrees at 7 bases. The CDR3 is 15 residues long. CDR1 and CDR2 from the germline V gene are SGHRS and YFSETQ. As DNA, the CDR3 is TGCGCCAGCAGGTTGGGTCCGGGACAGAGGGATGGCTACACCTTC. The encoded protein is CASRLGPGQRDGYTF.

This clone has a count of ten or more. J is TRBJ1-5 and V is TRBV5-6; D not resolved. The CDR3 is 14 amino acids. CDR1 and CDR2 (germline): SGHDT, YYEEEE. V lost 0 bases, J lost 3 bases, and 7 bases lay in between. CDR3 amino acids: CASSLGRANQPQHF. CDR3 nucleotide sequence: TGTGCCAGCAGCTTGGGGAGGGCCAATCAGCCCCAGCATTTT.

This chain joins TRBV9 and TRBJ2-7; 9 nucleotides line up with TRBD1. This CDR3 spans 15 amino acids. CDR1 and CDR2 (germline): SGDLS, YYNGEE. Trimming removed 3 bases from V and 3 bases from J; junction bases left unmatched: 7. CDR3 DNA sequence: TGTGCCAGCAGCGCCTGGACAGGGGAAGGCTACGAGCAGTACTTC. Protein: CASSAWTGEGYEQYF. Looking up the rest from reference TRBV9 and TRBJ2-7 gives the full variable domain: DSGVTQTPKHLITATGQRVTLRCSPRSGDLSVYWYQQSLDQGLQFLIQYYNGEERAKGNILERFSAQQFPDLHSELNLSSLELGDSALYFCASSAWTGEGYEQYFGPGTRLTVT.

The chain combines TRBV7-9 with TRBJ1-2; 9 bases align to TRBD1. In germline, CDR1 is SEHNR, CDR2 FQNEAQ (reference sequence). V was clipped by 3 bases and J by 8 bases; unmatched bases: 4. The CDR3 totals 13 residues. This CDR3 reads CASSLGQGSGYTF. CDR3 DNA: TGTGCCAGCAGCTTGGGACAGGGCAGCGGCTACACCTTC.

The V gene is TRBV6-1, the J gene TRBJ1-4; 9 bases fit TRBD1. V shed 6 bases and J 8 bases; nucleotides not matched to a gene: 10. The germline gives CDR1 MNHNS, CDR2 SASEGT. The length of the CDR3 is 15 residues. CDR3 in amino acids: CASRITGQGWEKLFF. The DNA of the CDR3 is TGTGCCAGCAGAATTACGGGACAGGGCTGGGAAAAACTGTTTTTT.